The next 11 T cell receptor beta chains were all read from a single sample in a study of blood T cell repertoires in COVID-19. The assay was immunoSEQ multiplex PCR, and TCRdb's table has in-frame clones only and misses some. The repertoire consists of over 200,000 clones, with 85% to 90% occurring once and the leading ten covering over 3%. The sequencing sample was made of PBMCs or T cells enriched from blood (not recorded which). The receptor source for this set is a woman between 45 and 60 years old in a cohort exposed to, infected with or recovered from COVID-19 (not recorded which).

This clone was observed once. The chain links TRBV5-1 to TRBJ1-1; TRBD1 agrees at 9 bases. Germline lookup yields CDR1 SGHRS and CDR2 YFSETQ. The trim removed 0 bases at V and 8 bases at J, leaving 2 bases unmatched. The CDR3 has 13 amino acids. CDR3 region: CASSLAGQGEAFF. Written as DNA, the CDR3 is TGCGCCAGCAGCTTGGCGGGACAGGGCGAAGCTTTCTTT.

The chain has TRBV2 and TRBJ2-7; possibly TRBD2 for D (6 bases). V was pared by 6 bases and J by 2 bases, with 17 bases between. The germline V gene encodes CDR1 SNHLY and CDR2 FYNNEI. The CDR3 length is 15 residues. The CDR3, as DNA: TGTGCCAGCAGGACGCCGGGACTGGCCACCTACGAGCAGTACTTC. Encoded protein: CASRTPGLATYEQYF.

In this sample, this clone turned up once. This sample includes further DNA sequences coding for the same CDR3. The chain couples TRBV5-1 to TRBJ2-5; 9 bases match TRBD1. The CDR3 is 16 residues long. V lost 3 bases, J lost 0 bases, and 6 bases stayed unmatched. Looked up from germline, CDR1 is SGHRS and CDR2 is YFSETQ. The chain's CDR3 is CASSSRGQGYQETQYF. The CDR3 DNA follows: TGCGCCAGCAGCTCCAGGGGACAGGGATACCAAGAGACCCAGTACTTC.

This chain links TRBV5-1 with TRBJ2-7; possible D gene TRBD1, 6 bases. V shed 4 bases and J shed 8 bases, with 19 bases lying between them. CDR3 size: 14 residues. The germline V gene encodes CDR1 SGHRS and CDR2 YFSETQ. CDR3 in DNA: TGCGCCAGCAGCCCAATTTGGGAACAGGGACAGCAGTACTTC. Translated, it gives CASSPIWEQGQQYF.

The chain couples TRBV15 to TRBJ1-2; 8 bases map to TRBD1. Per the germline V gene, CDR1 is LNHNV and CDR2 is YYDKDF (reference sequence). Trimming cost V 0 bases and J 8 bases; bases outside gene matches: 5. This CDR3 spans 14 amino acids. CDR3 amino acids: CATSREGQVEGYTF. The DNA of the CDR3 is TGTGCCACCAGCAGAGAGGGACAGGTGGAAGGCTACACCTTC.

The J gene is TRBJ1-4, the V gene TRBV9; 9 bases line up with TRBD1. Germline assignment: CDR1 SGDLS and CDR2 YYNGEE. The CDR3 sequence is 14 residues long. Trimming cost V 4 bases and J 7 bases; bases outside gene matches: 5. CDR3 sequence (DNA): TGTGCCAGCAGCTCAAGACAGGGGGGTGAAAAACTGTTTTTT. This sequence encodes CASSSRQGGEKLFF.

This chain links TRBV2 with TRBJ1-5; TRBD1 agrees at 8 bases. Looked up from germline, CDR1 is SNHLY and CDR2 is FYNNEI. There are 18 residues in the CDR3. Trimming cost V 7 bases and J 0 bases; bases outside gene matches: 14. DNA for the CDR3: TGTGCCAGCACCTCGGACAGGGTGATGGTTTATAGCAATCAGCCCCAGCATTTT. It codes for CASTSDRVMVYSNQPQHF.

The rearrangement joins TRBV7-9 to TRBJ2-7; TRBD2 is a possible D gene (5 bases). The CDR3 is 13 amino acids. Germline V gene sequence: CDR1 SEHNR, CDR2 FQNEAQ (reference sequence). Trimming removed 3 bases from V and 7 bases from J, with 13 bases in between. In DNA form, the CDR3 reads TGTGCCAGCAGCTTGAATGCCCGGGATGAGCAGTACTTC. As protein: CASSLNARDEQYF.

This chain joins TRBV7-9 and TRBJ1-2; 10 nucleotides line up with TRBD1. The V gene end was trimmed by 5 bases and the J gene end by 8 bases; junction bases not matched to a gene: 5. The CDR3 consists of 13 residues. The V gene's germline CDR1 is SEHNR and CDR2 FQNEAQ (reference sequence). Here the CDR3 reads CASSAGTGDGYTF. Here the CDR3 DNA reads TGTGCCAGCAGCGCCGGGACAGGGGACGGCTACACCTTC. The entire variable domain, with the rest obtained from reference TRBV7-9 and TRBJ1-2, is as follows: DTGVSQNPRHKITKRGQNVTFRCDPISEHNRLYWYRQTLGQGPEFLTYFQNEAQLEKSRLLSDRFSAERPKGSFSTLEIQRTEQGDSAMYLCASSAGTGDGYTFGSGTRLTVV.

CDR3 loop: CASSLFGPQNTEAFF. The CDR3 DNA reads as TGTGCCAGCAGTTTATTTGGGCCTCAGAACACTGAAGCTTTCTTT. This chain joins TRBV27 and TRBJ1-1, with unresolved D. CDR1 and CDR2 (germline): MNHEY, SMNVEV (reference sequence). The V end was cut by 1 base, the J end by 1 base, with 10 bases between. This CDR3 is 15 amino acids long.

The chain combines TRBV5-6 with TRBJ2-7, with 7 nucleotides matching TRBD2. This CDR3 has 15 residues. V lost 5 bases, J lost 4 bases, and 12 bases stayed unmatched. CDR1 and CDR2 (germline): SGHDT, YYEEEE. CDR3 in amino acids: CASRPTGGGIYEQYF. The DNA of the CDR3 is TGTGCCAGCAGACCCACGGGCGGGGGAATTTACGAGCAGTACTTC.